This T cell receptor (beta chain) was sequenced during a study of post-analysis software for immune sequencing data. Study-wide results and limits: The authors found that F measure strongly co-clustered same-batch samples. Diversity measured as normalized Chao1 was significantly lower in multiple sclerosis patients than in controls. The study found TRBV5-6, TRBV5-1 and TRBV20-1 among five or six TRBV segments more frequent in patients than controls.

The V gene's germline CDR1 is KGHDR and CDR2 SFDVKD. There are 15 residues in the CDR3. V shed 6 bases and J 7 bases; nucleotides not matched to a gene: 9. Unique molecular identifiers were built into the TCR beta cDNA libraries. T cells numbering roughly 1 to 10 million yielded 500,000 to 550,000 cDNA molecules. A single record per CDR3 protein comes from TCRdb applying MiXCR to the PCR reads. The sample comprises approximately 180,000 distinct CDR3 sequences, over 25% of which are singletons, and about 1.6% rests with the top ten. Comments on this clonotype: No antigen is known for it.

Input material: blood. The chain joins TRBV24-1 to TRBJ2-1; 9 bases fit TRBD1. This TCR derives from a girl between 10 and 17 years old with multiple sclerosis. The CDR3 nucleotides read TGTGCCACCAGTATACGGACAGGGGATCGGAATGAGCAGTTCTTC. Amino acids: CATSIRTGDRNEQFF.